The T cell receptor beta chain under discussion was sequenced for a study of blood T cell repertoires in COVID-19 (dated by TCRdb to 2018 to 2021). Study-wide context: Samples from collaborators originated in the United States, Italy and Spain and spanned both the acute and convalescent phases of COVID-19. Subjects who had been exposed to COVID-19, were actively infected with it, or had recovered from it provided the deeply sampled blood TCRbeta repertoires that made up the dataset. The repertoires were made available in a free public database intended to serve as a resource for research on the immune response to SARS-CoV-2. Where available, HLA class I and class II types were obtained from metadata supplied by the sample provider rather than from assay-based typing. A de-identified subject ID, COVID-19 status, age in years and sex were almost always included in the sample metadata. The prospective study material was composed of cDNA or gDNA derived from T cells, B-cell-depleted T cells, or PBMCs. The samples were drawn from two sources: the first 160 participants of the ongoing ImmuneRACE study, and over 1,000 subjects contributed by 6 global collaborators.

Summary of the overall study and its limitations: The amount of clinical and demographic metadata varied by source and participant and was provided uncurated.

One collaborating source in Seattle enrolled patients while the patients were actively infected and followed the patients over time throughout the course of disease. Whole blood was collected in K2EDTA tubes by collaborating institutions according to the institutions' own protocols. Collaborator samples were shipped for TCRbeta analysis as frozen whole blood, isolated PBMCs, or DNA extracted from either sample type. CDR1 is given as LGHDT and CDR2 as YNNKEL, both from the germline V gene (reference sequence). Trimming accounts for 0 bases at V and 6 bases at J, while the number of junction bases matched to no gene is 10. Including cysteine and phenylalanine, the CDR3 has 16 amino acids. Left in the record is the CDR3 DNA by itself, 48 bases read in frame from the first base. The immunoSEQ Assay, a bias-controlled multiplex PCR, was used to amplify TCRbeta CDR3 regions from genomic DNA. From the authors' description of their analysis: Within the assay, amplification of reference gene primers was used to estimate how many nucleated cells each sample contained. To quantify the absolute abundance of each unique TCRbeta CDR3 rearrangement, sequence reads were collapsed and filtered. Productive Simpson clonality was computed per sample as the square root of Simpson's diversity index over productive rearrangements. Held by TCRdb, this immuneACCESS table contains in-frame sequences only and omits some clones. Under half of the omission traces to an unresolved V gene where checked; the cause of the rest is unknown. V, J and clone size are taken as reported in that table, and D and trimming were inferred from the DNA itself. Present in this sample are more than 250,000 clones, about 87% of which were seen just once. 1.5% to 2% of the sample rests with the top ten.

As to this clone: Its antigen is still unknown. Base qualities are not at hand, and no much larger clone is one base apart.

This TCR derives from a woman aged 25 to 39 with COVID-19, enrolled during active disease. The rearranged segments are TRBV3-1 (or the pseudogene TRBV3-2) and TRBJ1-2; the junction holds 7 bases that match TRBD1. Sequenced sample: peripheral blood. In nucleotide form, the sequence is TGTGCCAGCAGCCAAGATCAAAAGGGGGCTCGGGATGGCTACACCTTC. The resulting protein is CASSQDQKGARDGYTF.